This record covers a single T cell receptor (beta chain). This sample was taken from a study of T cell changes during pregnancy in multiple sclerosis. Germline values: CDR1 LGHNA, CDR2 YSLEER. The CDR3 spans 17 residues. Unmatched junction bases numbered 7, after V lost 0 bases and J lost 5 bases. TCRdb's table, derived via immunoSEQ multiplex PCR, lists solely in-frame clones and lacks some. The sample has over 60,000 clones; 91% are singletons. The TCR sequence derives from a female donor in good health, enrolled as a control in a pregnancy study. This sample comprised CD4+ T cells from peripheral blood mononuclear cells, obtained in the third trimester of pregnancy. The chain is built from TRBV4-3 and TRBJ2-1, with 10 bases matching TRBD2. The CDR3 nucleotides read TGCGCCAGCAGCCAAGATCTTCCAGCGGGGGGGAACAATGAGCAGTTCTTC. Amino acids: CASSQDLPAGGNNEQFF.